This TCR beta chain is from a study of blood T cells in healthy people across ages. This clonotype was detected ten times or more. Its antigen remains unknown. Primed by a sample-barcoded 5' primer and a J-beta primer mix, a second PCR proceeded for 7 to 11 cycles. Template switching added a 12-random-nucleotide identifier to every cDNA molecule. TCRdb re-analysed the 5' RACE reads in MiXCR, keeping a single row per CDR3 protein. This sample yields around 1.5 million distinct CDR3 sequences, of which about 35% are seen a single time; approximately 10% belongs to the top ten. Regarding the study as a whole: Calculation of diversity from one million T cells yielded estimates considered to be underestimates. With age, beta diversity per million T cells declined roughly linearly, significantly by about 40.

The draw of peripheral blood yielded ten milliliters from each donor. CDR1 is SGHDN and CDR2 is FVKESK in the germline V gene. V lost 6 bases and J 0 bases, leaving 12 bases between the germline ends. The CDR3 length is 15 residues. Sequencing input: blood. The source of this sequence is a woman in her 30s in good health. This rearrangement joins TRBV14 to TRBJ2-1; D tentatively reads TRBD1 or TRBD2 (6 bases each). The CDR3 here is CASRGGSGSYNEQFF. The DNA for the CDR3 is TGTGCCAGCAGAGGGGGGAGCGGCTCCTACAATGAGCAGTTCTTC.